The T cell receptor (beta chain) described here comes from a study of post-analysis software for immune sequencing data. Turning to the study itself: Disease courses included relapsing-remitting, secondary progressive and progressive-relapsing multiple sclerosis.

This clonotype was recorded a few times. Its antigen remains unidentified. General study results and limits: Clustering by F measure revealed strong co-clustering among samples prepared together in one batch. Comparison of patients with controls showed five TRBV segments more frequent in patients, TRBV5-6, TRBV5-1 and TRBV20-1 among them.

TCR beta cDNA libraries had unique molecular identifiers. The yield from roughly 1 to 10 million T cells was roughly 500,000 cDNA molecules in total. TCRdb ran MiXCR on the PCR reads and lists one entry per CDR3 protein. The sample consists of around 710,000 distinct CDR3 sequences, just over 45% of them appearing once. V lost 0 bases to trimming and J lost 1 base; unmatched junction nucleotides: 11. Per germline, CDR1 SGHDN and CDR2 FVKESK. The CDR3 sequence is 19 residues long. The specimen sequenced was blood. The V and J genes are TRBV14 and TRBJ2-3; 9 bases map to TRBD2. The source is a girl aged 5-17 years with multiple sclerosis. CDR3 DNA sequence: TGTGCCAGCAGCCAAGATTGGAAGAGCGGGAGGTGGGGCACAGATACGCAGTATTTT. Translating gives CASSQDWKSGRWGTDTQYF.